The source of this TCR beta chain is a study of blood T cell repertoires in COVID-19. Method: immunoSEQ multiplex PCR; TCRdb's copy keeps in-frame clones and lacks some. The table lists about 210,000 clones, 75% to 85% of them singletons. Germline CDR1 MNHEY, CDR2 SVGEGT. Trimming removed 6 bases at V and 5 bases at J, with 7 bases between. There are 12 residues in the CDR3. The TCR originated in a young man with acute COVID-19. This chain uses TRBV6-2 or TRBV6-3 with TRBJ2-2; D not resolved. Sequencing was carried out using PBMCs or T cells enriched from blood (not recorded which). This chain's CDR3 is CASSPYTGELFF. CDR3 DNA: TGTGCCAGCAGCCCCTATACCGGGGAGCTGTTTTTT.